Listed here are 23 T cell receptor beta chains from one sample, sequenced in a study of PD-1 blockade in classical Hodgkin lymphoma. Each patient relapsed following autologous stem cell transplantation, and prior brentuximab vedotin exposure differed. The repertoire was sequenced with immunoSEQ multiplex PCR; TCRdb's copy has only in-frame clones and lacks some. The sample holds roughly 97,000 clones, 80% to 85% seen once. The material sequenced was peripheral blood mononuclear cells (PBMCs), taken at baseline. The receptors come from a human donor with classical Hodgkin lymphoma.

The CDR3 is CASSLGQASTDTQYF. In DNA, the CDR3 is TGTGCCAGCAGTTTAGGACAGGCTAGCACAGATACGCAGTATTTT. The chain combines TRBV27 with TRBJ2-3; 7 nucleotides agree with TRBD1. The CDR3 extends over 15 amino acids. Germline CDR1 MNHEY, CDR2 SMNVEV (reference sequence). With V trimmed by 2 bases and J by 0 bases, 2 bases remained unmatched.

The chain employs TRBV19 and TRBJ2-1, with 12 bases that match TRBD2. CDR3 size: 14 residues. Germline CDR1 is LNHDA and CDR2 is SQIVND (reference sequence). After removal of 10 bases from V and 9 bases from J, the junction contained 10 bases not matched to a gene. CDR3 coding DNA: TGTGCCACCGCTCGACTAGCGGGAGAAGGTGAGCAGTTCTTC. This encodes CATARLAGEGEQFF.

This clone was seen only once. V is TRBV5-8 and J is TRBJ2-1, with D perhaps assigned TRBD1 or TRBD2 (6 bases each). Germline V lookup: CDR1 SGHTS, CDR2 YDEGEE. This CDR3 has 15 residues. V shed 5 bases and J shed 4 bases, with 16 bases lying between them. The DNA for the CDR3 is TGTGCCAGCAGGGGGGCGGGACTGGATTACAATGAGCAGTTCTTC. Its protein product is CASRGAGLDYNEQFF.

The chain employs TRBV7-3 and TRBJ1-1, with TRBD1 as a possible D gene (5 bases). The germline V gene has CDR1 SGHTA and CDR2 FQGTGA. This CDR3 is built from 15 residues. Trimming took 5 bases from V and 2 from J, leaving 15 bases between them. CDR3 protein: CASSPGRGINTEAFF. DNA for the CDR3: TGTGCCAGCAGCCCGGGACGGGGGATTAACACTGAAGCTTTCTTT.

The chain joins TRBV7-3 to TRBJ1-1; D remains ambiguous. The CDR3 runs 14 residues. V was trimmed by 5 bases and J by 0 bases, leaving 10 bases between them. Germline V lookup: CDR1 SGHTA, CDR2 FQGTGA. CDR3 residues: CASSPSSVNTEAFF. The CDR3 DNA follows: TGTGCCAGCAGCCCCAGTTCCGTGAACACTGAAGCTTTCTTT.

Here the CDR3 DNA reads TGTGCCAGCTCAGTGGACTCTGGGGCCAACGTCCTGACTTTC. This translates into CASSVDSGANVLTF. The chain carries TRBV18 and TRBJ2-6, with D unclear. V gave up 5 bases and J gave up 0 bases, with 5 bases separating them. Looked up from germline, CDR1 is KGHSH and CDR2 is LQKENI. The CDR3 has 14 amino acids.

V is TRBV28 and J is TRBJ1-4; 9 bases are a match to TRBD1. The CDR3 totals 16 residues. The V segment lost 2 bases and the J segment 6 bases; nucleotides outside the gene matches: 7. Germline V gives CDR1 MDHEN, CDR2 SYDVKM. In nucleotides, the CDR3 is TGTGCCAGCAGTTTAGGCTCGGACAGGGGTTATGAAAAACTGTTTTTT. This translates into CASSLGSDRGYEKLFF. The variable domain in full, completed from reference TRBV28 and TRBJ1-4, reads DVKVTQSSRYLVKRTGEKVFLECVQDMDHENMFWYRQDPGLGLRLIYFSYDVKMKEKGDIPEGYSVSREKKERFSLILESASTNQTSMYLCASSLGSDRGYEKLFFGSGTQLSVL.

The CDR3 nucleotides are TGTGCCAGCAGCTTAGTGGGGGGCAGCAATCAGCCCCAGCATTTT. It codes for CASSLVGGSNQPQHF. This chain connects TRBV7-2 to TRBJ1-5; maybe TRBD1 (6 bases). This CDR3 contains 15 residues. Trimming shortened V by 1 base and J by 1 base, and 8 bases separated the two germline ends. CDR1 is SGHTA and CDR2 is FQGNSA in the germline V gene.

The V gene is TRBV7-2, the J gene TRBJ1-1; no firm D call. Looked up from germline, CDR1 is SGHTA and CDR2 is FQGNSA. V was shortened by 7 bases and J by 10 bases, with 16 bases between the two germline ends. The CDR3 runs 12 residues. The CDR3 nucleotides are TGTGCCAGCACTAAGAGGGCGTGGGGAGCTTTCTTT. Its protein is CASTKRAWGAFF.

CDR3 coding DNA: TGCGCCAGCAGCTTGGCACAGGTAGGGGGTGAGCAGTTCTTC. It codes for CASSLAQVGGEQFF. V is TRBV5-1 and J is TRBJ2-1; possibly TRBD1 for D (6 bases). Germline CDR1 reads SGHRS; CDR2 reads YFSETQ. The CDR3 loop spans 14 amino acids. With 0 bases removed from V and 9 bases from J, the gap between germline ends came to 13 bases.

The chain carries TRBV9 and TRBJ1-3, with no clear D. The length of the CDR3 is 12 residues. The V end lost 5 bases, the J end lost 2 bases, and 5 bases lay between the germline ends. Germline V gene data show CDR1 as SGDLS and CDR2 as YYNGEE. The DNA of the CDR3 is TGTGCCAGCAGTCGGGCTGGAAACACCATATATTTT. Residues: CASSRAGNTIYF.

The chain combines TRBV29-1 with TRBJ2-1; perhaps TRBD2 as D (6 bases). Germline V gene sequence: CDR1 SQVTM, CDR2 ANQGSEA. V lost 7 bases and J 8 bases, leaving 12 bases between the germline ends. The CDR3 spans 11 residues. The CDR3 DNA sequence: TGCAGCGGCACATCTAGCGATGAGCAGTTCTTC. Residues: CSGTSSDEQFF.

Turning to this clone: The conserved closing phenylalanine or tryptophan is absent in this CDR3, likely reflecting a read error. The genes are TRBV5-1 and TRBJ1-2; 8 nucleotides align to TRBD1. The CDR3 covers 13 residues. Germline V CDR1 and CDR2: SGHRS, YFSETQ. Trimming took 2 bases from V and 7 from J; bases not matched to a gene: 4. The CDR3 DNA is TGCGCCAGCAGCTTAGACACAGGGGGTGGCTACACCCTC. Amino acid sequence: CASSLDTGGGYTL.

This chain links TRBV28 with TRBJ2-1, with TRBD2 matching over 8 bases. J was trimmed by 12 bases and V by 7 bases; bases with no gene match: 8. The CDR3 loop spans 12 amino acids. Germline values: CDR1 MDHEN, CDR2 SYDVKM. CDR3 loop: CASNRAGASQFF. CDR3 in DNA: TGTGCCAGCAACAGAGCGGGAGCTTCGCAGTTCTTC.

The chain joins TRBV5-1 to TRBJ2-7; 10 nucleotides match TRBD2. Germline V gives CDR1 SGHRS, CDR2 YFSETQ. This CDR3 is built from 15 residues. The V and J ends lost 0 bases and 5 bases, in that order; junction bases with no gene match: 5. CDR3 coding DNA: TGCGCCAGCAGCTTGGTAGGGACTAGCGCTGACGAGCAGTACTTC. It translates to CASSLVGTSADEQYF. Filled out from reference TRBV5-1 and TRBJ2-7, the complete variable domain reads KAGVTQTPRYLIKTRGQQVTLSCSPISGHRSVSWYQQTPGQGLQFLFEYFSETQRNKGNFPGRFSGRQFSNSRSEMNVSTLELGDSALYLCASSLVGTSADEQYFGPGTRLTVT.

The chain joins TRBV6-1 to TRBJ2-1, with D possibly being TRBD1 (6 bases). V was pared by 5 bases and J by 8 bases, with 13 bases between. The CDR3 extends over 13 amino acids. Looked up from germline, CDR1 is MNHNS and CDR2 is SASEGT. CDR3 amino acids: CASSPQGLDEQFF. The DNA of the CDR3 is TGTGCCAGCAGTCCCCAGGGGTTGGATGAGCAGTTCTTC.

This clone was detected only once. The chain has TRBV28 and TRBJ2-3, with 10 positions matching TRBD2. The V gene's germline CDR1 is MDHEN and CDR2 SYDVKM. J lost 6 bases, V lost 3 bases, and 15 bases had no gene match. This CDR3 is 18 amino acids long. Here the CDR3 reads CASSLRLDSGGTPDTQYF. The CDR3 DNA is TGTGCCAGCAGTTTGCGTCTGGATAGCGGGGGGACCCCGGATACGCAGTATTTT. Full variable domain (missing parts from reference TRBV28 and TRBJ2-3): DVKVTQSSRYLVKRTGEKVFLECVQDMDHENMFWYRQDPGLGLRLIYFSYDVKMKEKGDIPEGYSVSREKKERFSLILESASTNQTSMYLCASSLRLDSGGTPDTQYFGPGTRLTVL.

The V gene is TRBV10-3, the J gene TRBJ2-3, with no clear D. Trimming shortened V by 0 bases and J by 4 bases, and 2 bases separated the two germline ends. From germline, CDR1 is ENHRY and CDR2 SYGVKD. The CDR3 spans 12 residues. CDR3 sequence: CAISESADTQYF. DNA for the CDR3: TGTGCCATCAGTGAGTCGGCAGATACGCAGTATTTT.

The chain couples TRBV19 to TRBJ2-1, with 10 bases matching TRBD2. This CDR3 is built from 15 residues. Germline CDR1 LNHDA, CDR2 SQIVND (reference sequence). Unmatched junction bases numbered 5, after V lost 4 bases and J lost 5 bases. This CDR3 reads CASSNILAGNNEQFF. The DNA of the CDR3 is TGTGCCAGTAGTAACATACTAGCGGGGAACAATGAGCAGTTCTTC.

The CDR3 reads CASSGQDSYEQYF. In nucleotides, the CDR3 is TGTGCCAGCAGTGGGCAGGATTCCTACGAGCAGTACTTC. J is TRBJ2-7 and V is TRBV25-1; D gene uncertain. From germline, CDR1 is MGHDK and CDR2 SYGVNS. The CDR3 extends over 13 amino acids. V was cut by 4 bases and J by 1 base, with 8 bases left in between.

The rearrangement joins TRBV28 to TRBJ2-3; D is unresolved. In germline, CDR1 is MDHEN, CDR2 SYDVKM. The CDR3 consists of 15 residues. Trimming removed 2 bases at V and 8 bases at J, with 17 bases between. CDR3 loop: CASSLGTGQSPTQYF. CDR3 DNA sequence: TGTGCCAGCAGTTTAGGTACCGGCCAAAGTCCTACGCAGTATTTT.

The genes are TRBV20-1 and TRBJ2-7, with 9 nucleotides matching TRBD1. This CDR3 comprises 11 residues. Germline V gene data show CDR1 as DFQATT and CDR2 as SNEGSKA (reference sequence). V dropped 7 bases and J dropped 6; count of bases not matched to a gene: 4. CDR3 DNA sequence: TGCAGTGGGGGACAGGGCTCCGAGCAGTACTTC. It yields the protein CSGGQGSEQYF.

A single count supports this clone. In nucleotides, the CDR3 is TGCGCCAGCAGCTTGGAAGGGAACACTGAAGCTTTCTTT. Translation gives CASSLEGNTEAFF. The rearrangement uses TRBV5-1 and TRBJ1-1; D unresolved. Germline values: CDR1 SGHRS, CDR2 YFSETQ. Trimming stripped 0 bases from V and 1 base from J, with 4 bases between. The CDR3 is 13 amino acids.